Here is one T cell receptor beta chain with its context. Its antigen is unidentified. Investigators spread the genomic DNA of each subset evenly over several immunoSEQ plates. TCRdb keeps only in-frame clones here, not all; method: immunoSEQ multiplex PCR. The repertoire consists of roughly 1,500,000 clones, with approximately 98% occurring once and the leading ten covering about 0.42%. This entry comes from a study of shared clonotypes between healthy human individuals. From germline, CDR1 is SGHNT and CDR2 YYREEE (reference sequence). The J segment lost 4 bases and the V segment lost 2 bases, leaving 5 bases of the junction unmatched. This CDR3 contains 15 residues. Study-level results: The generation probabilities recorded for non-shared clonotypes fell below those of clonotypes shared by all four donors. As a rule, naive subsets had a larger estimated richness than memory subsets. Donors were few, which limited the genetic and exposure-history diversity represented.

The source is a man aged 25-45 years in good health. The sequenced material came from naive CD4+ T cells sorted from blood. Stated subset: CD45RA+ positively selected. The chain employs TRBV5-4 and TRBJ1-2, with 10 bases aligning to TRBD1. CDR3 residues: CASSFAGQGIYGYTF. The CDR3 DNA follows: TGTGCCAGCAGCTTCGCGGGACAGGGGATCTATGGCTACACCTTC.